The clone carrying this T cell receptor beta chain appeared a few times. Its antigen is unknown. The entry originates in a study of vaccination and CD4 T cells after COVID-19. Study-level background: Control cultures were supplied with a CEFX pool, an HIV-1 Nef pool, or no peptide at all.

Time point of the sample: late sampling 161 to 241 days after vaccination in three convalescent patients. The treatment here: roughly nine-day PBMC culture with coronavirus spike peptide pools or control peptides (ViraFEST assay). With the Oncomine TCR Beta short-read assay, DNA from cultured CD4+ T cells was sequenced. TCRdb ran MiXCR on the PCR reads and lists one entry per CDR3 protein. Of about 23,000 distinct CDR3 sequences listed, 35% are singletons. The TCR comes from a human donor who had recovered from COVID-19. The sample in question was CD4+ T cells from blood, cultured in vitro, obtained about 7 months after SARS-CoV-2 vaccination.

The CDR3, as DNA: TGTGCCAGCAGCTTTGTCAGGTCCACAGATACGCAGTATTTT. It yields the protein CASSFVRSTDTQYF. J is TRBJ2-3 and V is TRBV7-2, with D hard to call. The V gene lost 3 bases and the J gene lost 2 bases, with 9 bases spanning the gap. CDR3 length equals 14 residues. From germline, CDR1 is SGHTA and CDR2 FQGNSA.